The entry below describes one T cell receptor (beta chain). The data derive from a study of blood T cell repertoires in COVID-19. For the study at large: Specimens from acute and convalescent COVID-19 originated in the United States, Italy and Spain.

The method was immunoSEQ multiplex PCR; TCRdb's version includes in-frame clones alone and lacks a portion of them. The repertoire has 390,000 or so clones, about 89% of them found once; the top ten carry about 10%. This CDR3 region has 14 residues. Germline V gene sequence: CDR1 SGHDT, CDR2 YYEEEE. Unmatched junction bases numbered 2, after V lost 2 bases and J lost 2 bases. This rearrangement joins TRBV5-6 to TRBJ2-7; 9 bases agree with TRBD1. Source material: peripheral blood. The clonotype comes from a woman under 40 with COVID-19, enrolled during active disease. CDR3 region: CASSFGTGPYEQYF. For the CDR3, the DNA is TGTGCCAGCAGCTTTGGGACAGGGCCCTACGAGCAGTACTTC.